The 8 T cell receptor beta chains given below trace back to one sample, sequenced in a study of OX40 agonist ivuxolimab in advanced cancers. Assay used: immunoSEQ multiplex PCR; TCRdb lists only in-frame clones, some missing. The data contain about 67,000 clones, over 80% of them singletons. This specimen consisted of CD4+ or CD8+ T cells sorted from blood, obtained in a trial of the OX40 agonist ivuxolimab. All receptors come from an adult with an advanced solid tumor such as melanoma, head and neck, liver or kidney cancer.

V gene TRBV25-1 combines with J gene TRBJ2-1; 14 bases agree with TRBD2. Trimming cost V 7 bases and J 6 bases; bases outside gene matches: 5. The germline V gene has CDR1 MGHDK and CDR2 SYGVNS. This CDR3 comprises 15 residues. The CDR3 DNA follows: TGTGCCAGCACCCCGGGACTAGCGGGGGTCAATGAGCAGTTCTTC. Residues: CASTPGLAGVNEQFF.

The chain couples TRBV18 to TRBJ1-3; D is undetermined. V lost 2 bases, J lost 1 base, and 12 bases lay in between. This CDR3 has 16 residues. The germline CDR1 and CDR2 sequences are KGHSH and LQKENI. CDR3 sequence (DNA): TGTGCCAGCTCACCATCCCTGACTGAATCTGGAAACACCATATATTTT. Translation gives CASSPSLTESGNTIYF.

The chain recombines TRBV29-1 with TRBJ2-5; 8 bases match TRBD1. The end of the DNA aligns better with TRBJ2-7, so the J call may be wrong. Germline V lookup: CDR1 SQVTM, CDR2 ANQGSEA. This CDR3 spans 13 amino acids. The CDR3 region is CSVESQGAYEQYF. CDR3 in DNA: TGCAGCGTTGAATCACAGGGGGCCTACGAGCAGTACTTC.

The chain links TRBV7-2 to TRBJ1-1; D gene unclear. This CDR3 comprises 16 residues. The V and J ends lost 5 bases and 1 base respectively, with 17 bases between them. CDR1 and CDR2 (germline): SGHTA, FQGNSA. The CDR3, as DNA: TGTGCCAGCAGCCCCCGGTCGGGAGGTGGGAACACTGAAGCTTTCTTT. Protein product: CASSPRSGGGNTEAFF.

J is TRBJ2-5 and V is TRBV7-6; D gene ambiguous. The germline V and J ends were trimmed by 3 bases and 0 bases, with 11 bases remaining between them. The length of the CDR3 is 15 residues. Germline V gene lookup returns CDR1 SGHVS and CDR2 FNYEAQ. CDR3 nucleotides: TGTGCCAGCAGCTTTCTAGGCCTGTACCAAGAGACCCAGTACTTC. Amino acid sequence: CASSFLGLYQETQYF.

The chain employs TRBV5-4 and TRBJ2-7, with D perhaps matching TRBD2 (6 bases). The CDR3 contains 14 residues. Trimming left V 4 bases short and J 1 base short, with 12 bases between. Germline CDR1 SGHNT, CDR2 YYREEE (reference sequence). CDR3 nucleotide sequence: TGTGCCAGCAGCGGGGGGTCAGGGTCCTACGAGCAGTACTTC. This sequence encodes CASSGGSGSYEQYF. The variable domain in full, with the rest retrieved from reference TRBV5-4 and TRBJ2-7, is ETGVTQSPTHLIKTRGQQVTLRCSSQSGHNTVSWYQQALGQGPQFIFQYYREEENGRGNFPPRFSGLQFPNYSSELNVNALELDDSALYLCASSGGSGSYEQYFGPGTRLTVT.

The rearrangement uses TRBV28 and TRBJ2-7; 8 bases fit TRBD1. CDR1 is MDHEN and CDR2 is SYDVKM in the germline V gene. V shed 6 bases and J 2 bases; nucleotides not matched to a gene: 9. The length of the CDR3 is 15 residues. In nucleotides, the CDR3 is TGTGCCAGCAGAACACAGGGGGTCTCTCCCTACGAGCAGTACTTC. Encoded protein: CASRTQGVSPYEQYF.

This sequence joins TRBV29-1 and TRBJ2-1, with 7 bases lining up with TRBD1. Looked up from germline, CDR1 is SQVTM and CDR2 is ANQGSEA. V lost 6 bases to trimming and J lost 3 bases; unmatched junction nucleotides: 5. CDR3 length equals 13 residues. The CDR3 reads CSVATGLYNEQFF. CDR3 in DNA: TGCAGCGTGGCGACAGGGCTCTACAATGAGCAGTTCTTC.